This T cell receptor beta chain was sequenced during a study of cytomegalovirus exposure and HLA in healthy donors. Study conclusions and caveats: According to reports, the classifier identified cytomegalovirus status with high specificity and sensitivity. A link between a missense DCLRE1C variant and TCR beta V- and J-gene trimming emerged from a later analysis.

In the case of this clone: The antigen remains undetermined.

In the PCR, 60 Vbeta and 13 Jbeta primers were used. Assay: immunoSEQ multiplex PCR; the TCRdb copy retains only in-frame clones and omits some. Here the sample spans 100,000 or so clones, more than 9.5% being singletons. CDR1 is SGHRS and CDR2 is YFSETQ in the germline V gene. The germline V and J ends were trimmed by 7 bases and 0 bases, with 10 bases remaining between them. The CDR3 length is 14 residues. The receptor comes from a man between 40 and 49 years old in good health and CMV-seropositive. This chain uses TRBV5-1 with TRBJ1-4; D remains unclear. The sample taken for sequencing was PBMCs. The CDR3, as DNA: TGCGCCAGCTCCCTAAGCGCAACTAATGAAAAACTGTTTTTT. Amino acids: CASSLSATNEKLFF.